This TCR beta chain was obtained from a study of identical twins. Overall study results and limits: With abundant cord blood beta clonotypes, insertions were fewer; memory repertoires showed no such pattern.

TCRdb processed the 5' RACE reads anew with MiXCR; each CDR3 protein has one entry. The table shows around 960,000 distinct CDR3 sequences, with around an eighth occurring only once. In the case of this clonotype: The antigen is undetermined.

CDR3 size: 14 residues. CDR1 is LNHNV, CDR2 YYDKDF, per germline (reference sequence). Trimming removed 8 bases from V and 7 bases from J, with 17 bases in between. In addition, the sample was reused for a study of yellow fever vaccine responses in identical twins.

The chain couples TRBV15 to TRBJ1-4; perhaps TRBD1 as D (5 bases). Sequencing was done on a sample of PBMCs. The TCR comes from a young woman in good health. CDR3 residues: CATRRQGGIEKLFF. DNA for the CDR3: TGTGCCACCCGGCGCCAGGGAGGGATTGAAAAACTGTTTTTT.